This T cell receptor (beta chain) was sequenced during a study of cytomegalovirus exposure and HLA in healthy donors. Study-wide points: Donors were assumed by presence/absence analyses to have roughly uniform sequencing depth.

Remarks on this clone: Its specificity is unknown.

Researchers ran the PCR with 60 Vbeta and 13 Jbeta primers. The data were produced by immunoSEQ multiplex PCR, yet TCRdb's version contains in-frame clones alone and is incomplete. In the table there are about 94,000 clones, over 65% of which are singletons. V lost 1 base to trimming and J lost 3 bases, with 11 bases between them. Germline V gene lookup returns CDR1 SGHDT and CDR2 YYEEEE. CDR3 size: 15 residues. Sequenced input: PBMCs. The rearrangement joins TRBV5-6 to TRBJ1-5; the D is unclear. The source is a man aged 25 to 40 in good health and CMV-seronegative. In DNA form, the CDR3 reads TGTGCCAGCAGCTTGTGGCAGGCCCACAATCAGCCCCAGCATTTT. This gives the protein CASSLWQAHNQPQHF.